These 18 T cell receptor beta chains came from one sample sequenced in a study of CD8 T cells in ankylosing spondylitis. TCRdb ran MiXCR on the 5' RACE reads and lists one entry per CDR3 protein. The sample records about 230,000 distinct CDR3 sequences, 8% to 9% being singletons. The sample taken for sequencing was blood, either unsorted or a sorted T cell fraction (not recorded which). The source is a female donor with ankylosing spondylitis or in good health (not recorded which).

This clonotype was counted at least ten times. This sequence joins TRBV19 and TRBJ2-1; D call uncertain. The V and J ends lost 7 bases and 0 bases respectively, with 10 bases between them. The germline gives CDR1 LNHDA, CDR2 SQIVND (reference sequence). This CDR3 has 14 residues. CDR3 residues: CASNSQSSYNEQFF. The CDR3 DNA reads TGTGCCAGTAACTCTCAGAGCTCCTACAATGAGCAGTTCTTC.

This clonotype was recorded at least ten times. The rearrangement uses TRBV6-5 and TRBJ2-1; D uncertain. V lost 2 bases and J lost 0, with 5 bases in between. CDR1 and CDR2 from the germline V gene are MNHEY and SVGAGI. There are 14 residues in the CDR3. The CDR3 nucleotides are TGTGCCAGCAGTTACCACTCCTCCTACAATGAGCAGTTCTTC. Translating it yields CASSYHSSYNEQFF.

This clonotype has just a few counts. CDR3 DNA: TGCGCCAGCAGCCAAGATCTAGGGGTTGAAAACGAGCAGTACTTC. Protein sequence: CASSQDLGVENEQYF. The J gene is TRBJ2-7, the V gene TRBV4-3; D may be TRBD1 (5 bases). The CDR3 totals 15 residues. Germline V gene sequence: CDR1 LGHNA, CDR2 YSLEER. V dropped 0 bases and J dropped 5 bases, with 14 bases sitting between them.

The CDR3 DNA reads TGTGCCAGCAGCATCGGGACTAGCGGGACCTATCGGGATACGCAGTATTTT. Amino acid sequence: CASSIGTSGTYRDTQYF. The rearrangement uses TRBV7-3 and TRBJ2-3, with 13 bases matching TRBD2. V lost 5 bases and J lost 6; bases outside the gene matches: 11. This CDR3 is 17 amino acids long. The germline CDR1 and CDR2 sequences are SGHTA and FQGTGA.

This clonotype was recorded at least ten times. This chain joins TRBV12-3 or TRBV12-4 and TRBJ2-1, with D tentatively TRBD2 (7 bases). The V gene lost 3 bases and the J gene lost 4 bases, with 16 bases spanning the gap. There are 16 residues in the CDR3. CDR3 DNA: TGTGCCAGCAGTTTCTTTGCGGGGGCGGGATACAATGAGCAGTTCTTC. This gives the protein CASSFFAGAGYNEQFF.

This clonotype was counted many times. CDR3 sequence (DNA): TGTGCCAGCATCAGAGGGACCTCTGGGGCCAACGTCCTGACTTTC. It specifies CASIRGTSGANVLTF. The V and J genes are TRBV12-3 or TRBV12-4 and TRBJ2-6; D might be TRBD1 or TRBD2, each matching 5 bases. The ends were cut back, 7 bases at V and 0 bases at J, with 10 bases in the middle. This CDR3 is built from 15 residues.

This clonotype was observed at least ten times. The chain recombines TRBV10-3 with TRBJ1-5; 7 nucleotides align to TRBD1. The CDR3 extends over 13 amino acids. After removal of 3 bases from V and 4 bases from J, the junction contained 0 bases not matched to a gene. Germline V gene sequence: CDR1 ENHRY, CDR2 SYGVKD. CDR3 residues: CAISDRGNQPQHF. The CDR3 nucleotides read TGTGCCATCAGTGACAGGGGGAATCAGCCCCAGCATTTT.

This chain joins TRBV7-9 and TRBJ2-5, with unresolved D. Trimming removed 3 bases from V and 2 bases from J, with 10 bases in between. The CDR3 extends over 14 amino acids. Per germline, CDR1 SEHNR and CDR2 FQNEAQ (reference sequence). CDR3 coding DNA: TGTGCCAGCAGCTTCGCCGGCAGACAAGAGACCCAGTACTTC. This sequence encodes CASSFAGRQETQYF.

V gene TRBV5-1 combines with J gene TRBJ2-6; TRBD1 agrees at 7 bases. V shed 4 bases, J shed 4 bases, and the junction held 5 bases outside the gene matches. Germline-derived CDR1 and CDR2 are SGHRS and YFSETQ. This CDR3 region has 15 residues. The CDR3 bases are TGCGCCAGCAGCCGCCAGGGGGACGGGGCCAACGTCCTGACTTTC. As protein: CASSRQGDGANVLTF.

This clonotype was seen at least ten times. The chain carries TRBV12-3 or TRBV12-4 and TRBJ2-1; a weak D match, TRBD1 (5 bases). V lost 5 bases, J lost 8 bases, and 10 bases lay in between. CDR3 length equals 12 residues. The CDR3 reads CASSPQGYEQFF. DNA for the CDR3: TGTGCCAGCAGTCCCCAGGGCTATGAGCAGTTCTTC.

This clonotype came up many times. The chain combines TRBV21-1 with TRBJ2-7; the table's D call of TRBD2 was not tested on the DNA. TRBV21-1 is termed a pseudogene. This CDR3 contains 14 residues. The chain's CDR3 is CASSPRANHYEQYF. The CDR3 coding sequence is TGTGCCAGCAGCCCCCGCGCGAATCACTACGAGCAGTACTTC.

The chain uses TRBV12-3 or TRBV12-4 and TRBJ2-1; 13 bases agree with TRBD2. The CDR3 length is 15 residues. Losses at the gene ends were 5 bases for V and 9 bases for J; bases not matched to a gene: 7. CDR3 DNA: TGTGCCAGCAGTCCCCTACTAGCGGGAGGGGGTGAGCAGTTCTTC. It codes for CASSPLLAGGGEQFF.

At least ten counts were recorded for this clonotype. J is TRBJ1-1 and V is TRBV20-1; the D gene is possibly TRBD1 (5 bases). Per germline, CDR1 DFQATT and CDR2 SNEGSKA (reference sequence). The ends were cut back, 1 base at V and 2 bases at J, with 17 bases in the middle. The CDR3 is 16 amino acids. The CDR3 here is CSARGVPGRRNTEAFF. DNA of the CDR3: TGCAGTGCTAGAGGGGTCCCGGGACGCCGTAACACTGAAGCTTTCTTT.

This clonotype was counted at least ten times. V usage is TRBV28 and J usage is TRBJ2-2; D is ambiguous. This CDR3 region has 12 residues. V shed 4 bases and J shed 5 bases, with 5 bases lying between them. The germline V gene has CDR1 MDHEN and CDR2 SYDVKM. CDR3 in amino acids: CASSYPTGELFF. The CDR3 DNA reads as TGTGCCAGCAGTTACCCTACCGGGGAGCTGTTTTTT.

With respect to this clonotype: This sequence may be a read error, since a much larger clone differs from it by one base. Here the CDR3 reads CSVGVGTQNEQFF. The CDR3 DNA reads as TGCAGCGTGGGGGTGGGGACGCAGAATGAGCAGTTCTTC. The chain is built from TRBV29-1 and TRBJ2-1; D may be TRBD1 or TRBD2 (5 bases each). This CDR3 comprises 13 residues. Trimming shortened V by 6 bases and J by 7 bases, and 16 bases separated the two germline ends. The germline V gene encodes CDR1 SQVTM and CDR2 ANQGSEA.

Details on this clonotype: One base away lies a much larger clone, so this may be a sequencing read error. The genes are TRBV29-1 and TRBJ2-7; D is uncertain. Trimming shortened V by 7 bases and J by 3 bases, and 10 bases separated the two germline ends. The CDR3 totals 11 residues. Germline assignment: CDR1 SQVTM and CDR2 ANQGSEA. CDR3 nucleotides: TGCAGCGCGGGCGGCAACTACGAGCAGTACTTC. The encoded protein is CSAGGNYEQYF.

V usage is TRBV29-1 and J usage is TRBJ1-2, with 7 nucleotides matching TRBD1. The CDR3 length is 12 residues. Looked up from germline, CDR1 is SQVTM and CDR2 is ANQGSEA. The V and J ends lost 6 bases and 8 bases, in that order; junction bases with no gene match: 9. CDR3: CSVDQGTEGYTF. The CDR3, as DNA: TGCAGCGTCGACCAAGGGACAGAGGGCTACACCTTC.

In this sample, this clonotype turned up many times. The CDR3 bases are TGTGCCAGCAGTGCCCCGGGACAGGGGTACATTCAGTACTTC. This translates into CASSAPGQGYIQYF. The gene calls are TRBV2 and TRBJ2-4, with TRBD1 matching 10 bases. The CDR3 totals 14 residues. CDR1 is SNHLY, CDR2 FYNNEI, per germline. Germline trimming cut 4 bases from V and 8 bases from J; bases unmatched to any gene: 5.